Following are 25 T cell receptor beta chains from one sample sequenced in a study of blood T cell repertoires in COVID-19. The table came from immunoSEQ multiplex PCR; TCRdb's copy has only in-frame clones and leaves some out. This sample has about 94,000 clones, with approximately 80% found just once. Sequences were obtained from peripheral blood. The receptors here all came from a human donor in a cohort sampled during active COVID-19.

The chain combines TRBV7-2 with TRBJ2-3; 9 nucleotides agree with TRBD2. CDR3 length equals 16 residues. J gave up 2 bases and V 0 bases, and 3 bases lay outside the gene matches. CDR1 and CDR2 from the germline V gene are SGHTA and FQGNSA. The CDR3 bases are TGTGCCAGCAGCTTAGCACTAGCGGGTACCACAGATACGCAGTATTTT. It specifies CASSLALAGTTDTQYF.

As DNA, the CDR3 is TGTGCCAGCACCCTCTTATCTCCCTACGAGCAGTACTTC. It specifies CASTLLSPYEQYF. The rearrangement joins TRBV27 to TRBJ2-7, with D uncertain. The germline CDR1 and CDR2 sequences are MNHEY and SMNVEV (reference sequence). This CDR3 comprises 13 residues. Trimming removed 7 bases from V and 2 bases from J, with 12 bases in between.

The chain carries TRBV19 and TRBJ1-5; D ambiguous. Germline CDR1 and CDR2: LNHDA and SQIVND (reference sequence). The V end lost 8 bases, the J end lost 1 base, and 33 bases lay between the germline ends. This CDR3 spans 21 amino acids. The DNA of the CDR3 is TGTGCCAGTTCCTCCATCTTTCAGGCCTTCGGGGTTGGCTCGAGCAATCAGCCCCAGCATTTT. Translated: CASSSIFQAFGVGSSNQPQHF. Looking up the rest from reference TRBV19 and TRBJ1-5 gives the full variable domain: DGGITQSPKYLFRKEGQNVTLSCEQNLNHDAMYWYRQDPGQGLRLIYYSQIVNDFQKGDIAEGYSVSREKKESFPLTVTSAQKNPTAFYLCASSSIFQAFGVGSSNQPQHFGDGTRLSIL.

This clone was found once. The chain links TRBV5-1 to TRBJ2-6; D may be TRBD1 (5 bases). The V gene lost 0 bases and the J gene lost 4 bases, with 8 bases spanning the gap. The germline V gene has CDR1 SGHRS and CDR2 YFSETQ. CDR3 length: 15 amino acids. The CDR3 protein is CASSLEGYGANVLTF. The CDR3 DNA reads TGCGCCAGCAGCTTGGAGGGGTACGGGGCCAACGTCCTGACTTTC.

In its sample, this clone was seen once. The J gene is TRBJ2-7, the V gene TRBV11-3; possible D gene TRBD2, 6 bases. V shed 5 bases and J shed 2 bases, with 16 bases lying between them. The CDR3 covers 15 residues. In germline, CDR1 is SGHNT, CDR2 YENEEA. The DNA of the CDR3 is TGTGCCAGCAGCCCCGGAAGTAGCGGAGCCTACGAGCAGTACTTC. Residues: CASSPGSSGAYEQYF. Drawing the rest from reference TRBV11-3 and TRBJ2-7, the complete variable domain is EAGVVQSPRYKIIEKKQPVAFWCNPISGHNTLYWYLQNLGQGPELLIRYENEEAVDDSQLPKDRFSAERLKGVDSTLKIQPAELGDSAVYLCASSPGSSGAYEQYFGPGTRLTVT.

V gene TRBV5-4 combines with J gene TRBJ2-7, with a weak D call TRBD1 (5 bases). Germline values: CDR1 SGHNT, CDR2 YYREEE (reference sequence). Between the trimmed V and J ends, which lost 4 bases and 5 bases, there was a span of 16 bases. The CDR3 loop spans 14 amino acids. CDR3 coding DNA: TGTGCCAGCAGCGAGGACACCAGGTCCGACGAGCAGTACTTC. Translated: CASSEDTRSDEQYF.

The chain is built from TRBV12-3 or TRBV12-4 and TRBJ1-1; possibly TRBD1 for D (5 bases). This CDR3 is 13 amino acids long. V was shortened by 5 bases and J by 8 bases, with 15 bases between the two germline ends. The CDR3 spells CASSLNRGTEAFF. The CDR3 DNA reads TGTGCCAGCAGTCTAAACCGGGGGACCGAAGCTTTCTTT.

The J gene is TRBJ2-1, the V gene TRBV11-1; 11 nucleotides line up with TRBD2. With 3 bases clipped from V and 8 bases from J, the junction kept 6 bases outside the gene matches. The CDR3 is made up of 15 amino acids. The germline gives CDR1 SGHAT, CDR2 FQDESV (reference sequence). CDR3 sequence: CASSFTSGSRHEQFF. In DNA form, the CDR3 reads TGTGCCAGCAGCTTCACTAGCGGGAGTCGTCATGAGCAGTTCTTC.

This clone was found a few times. The CDR3 loop is CSASLQGAKKLFF. CDR3 DNA: TGCAGTGCTAGTCTTCAGGGGGCGAAAAAACTGTTTTTT. The J gene is TRBJ1-4, the V gene TRBV20-1; 8 bases are a match to TRBD1. This CDR3 has 13 amino acids. CDR1 DFQATT and CDR2 SNEGSKA come from the germline V gene (reference sequence). Unmatched junction bases numbered 6, after V lost 3 bases and J lost 9 bases.

The genes are TRBV14 and TRBJ1-1; D is perhaps TRBD1 (5 bases). CDR1 and CDR2 (germline): SGHDN, FVKESK. Trimming took off 1 base at V and 4 bases at J, with 19 bases between the two ends. CDR3 length: 17 amino acids. CDR3 sequence reads: CASSQGAGRTVSTEAFF. As DNA, the CDR3 is TGTGCCAGCAGCCAAGGGGCAGGGAGGACGGTGAGCACTGAAGCTTTCTTT.

This clone was observed a single time. This chain joins TRBV5-1 and TRBJ1-3, with TRBD1 identical over 9 bases. Germline lookup yields CDR1 SGHRS and CDR2 YFSETQ. This CDR3 has 20 residues. V lost 4 bases, J lost 0 bases, and 17 bases stayed unmatched. CDR3 in amino acids: CASSPGGRTGVSSSGNTIYF. CDR3 nucleotide sequence: TGCGCCAGCAGCCCCGGGGGAAGGACAGGGGTATCTAGCTCTGGAAACACCATATATTTT.

This clone has just a few counts. V and J are TRBV5-6 and TRBJ1-2; maybe TRBD1 (6 bases). The germline CDR1 and CDR2 sequences are SGHDT and YYEEEE. The CDR3 has 14 residues. With 1 base removed from V and 7 bases from J, the gap between germline ends came to 14 bases. CDR3 coding DNA: TGTGCCAGCAGCTTGTGGGGGGGCCAGGGTGGCTACACCTTC. This codes for CASSLWGGQGGYTF.

With respect to this clone: The conserved phenylalanine or tryptophan is not found at the CDR3 terminus, so this likely reflects a read error. Because the CDR3's place on the DNA is in doubt, the DNA is left out and the CDR3 is given as listed by TCRdb. The chain combines TRBV10-2 with TRBJ1-2; TRBD1 reflects the table's D call only, with no check against the DNA. The CDR3 is 13 residues long, counting both termini. The germline V gene encodes CDR1 WSHSY and CDR2 SAAADI. CDR3 region: CASSESTRTELQG.

The chain employs TRBV3-1 (or the pseudogene TRBV3-2) and TRBJ2-7; possible D gene TRBD2, 6 bases. V lost 4 bases, J lost 6 bases, and 22 bases lay in between. The CDR3 has 16 residues. The V gene's germline CDR1 is LGHDT and CDR2 YNNKEL (reference sequence). The CDR3 reads CASSLRGEASRVEQYF. As DNA, the CDR3 is TGTGCCAGCAGCCTCCGAGGGGAGGCCTCCAGGGTCGAGCAGTACTTC.

The chain joins TRBV19 to TRBJ1-5, with D tentatively TRBD1 (5 bases). Trimming took 6 bases from V and 5 from J, leaving 14 bases between them. The germline CDR1 and CDR2 sequences are LNHDA and SQIVND (reference sequence). The CDR3 sequence is 14 residues long. In DNA form, the CDR3 reads TGTGCCAGTAGAAATGACAGAAGCCATCAGCCCCAGCATTTT. Translating gives CASRNDRSHQPQHF. The full variable domain, completed using reference TRBV19 and TRBJ1-5, is DGGITQSPKYLFRKEGQNVTLSCEQNLNHDAMYWYRQDPGQGLRLIYYSQIVNDFQKGDIAEGYSVSREKKESFPLTVTSAQKNPTAFYLCASRNDRSHQPQHFGDGTRLSIL.

The CDR3 region is CASSIRGAKNIQYF. The DNA for the CDR3 is TGTGCCAGTAGTATTCGAGGGGCCAAAAACATTCAGTACTTC. The rearrangement uses TRBV19 and TRBJ2-4; TRBD2 might be the D (5 bases). V lost 3 bases and J 1 base, leaving 7 bases between the germline ends. This CDR3 has 14 amino acids. From germline, CDR1 is LNHDA and CDR2 SQIVND (reference sequence). The complete variable domain, with remaining parts taken from reference TRBV19 and TRBJ2-4, reads DGGITQSPKYLFRKEGQNVTLSCEQNLNHDAMYWYRQDPGQGLRLIYYSQIVNDFQKGDIAEGYSVSREKKESFPLTVTSAQKNPTAFYLCASSIRGAKNIQYFGAGTRLSVL.

The chain uses TRBV2 and TRBJ2-7; maybe TRBD2 (5 bases). V was cut by 5 bases and J by 7 bases, with 9 bases left in between. This CDR3 region has 11 residues. CDR1 SNHLY and CDR2 FYNNEI come from the germline V gene. The CDR3 sequence: CASSSLVEQYF. The DNA of the CDR3 is TGTGCCAGCAGTTCACTAGTGGAGCAGTACTTC.

The CDR3 nucleotides are TGTGCCAGCAGCGTAGAGACTAGCGGGAGGAATGAGCAGTTCTTC. This gives the protein CASSVETSGRNEQFF. This rearrangement joins TRBV9 to TRBJ2-1; 13 nucleotides match TRBD2. Germline values: CDR1 SGDLS, CDR2 YYNGEE. V dropped 0 bases and J dropped 7; count of bases not matched to a gene: 1. CDR3 length: 15 residues.

The chain has TRBV5-1 and TRBJ2-7; 12 bases map to TRBD2. CDR1 is SGHRS and CDR2 is YFSETQ in the germline V gene. The junction had 5 bases not matched to a gene; V was cut back by 1 base and J by 0 bases. This CDR3 spans 17 amino acids. The CDR3 DNA reads as TGCGCCAGCAGCTTGCTACTAGCGGGAGGAAGCTCCTACGAGCAGTACTTC. Residues: CASSLLLAGGSSYEQYF.

This rearrangement joins TRBV2 to TRBJ1-1; TRBD1 aligns across 7 bases. The germline V gene encodes CDR1 SNHLY and CDR2 FYNNEI. The V gene end was trimmed by 9 bases and the J gene end by 2 bases; junction bases not matched to a gene: 3. CDR3 length equals 12 residues. The DNA for the CDR3 is TGTGCCAGTCGGGACAGTAACACTGAAGCTTTCTTT. Encoded protein: CASRDSNTEAFF.

Worth noting for this clone: The sample contains more than one DNA sequence encoding this CDR3. The chain combines TRBV11-2 with TRBJ2-7, with no clear D. Deletions cut 2 bases from V and 3 bases from J, with 2 bases between. This CDR3 has 11 residues. Germline-derived CDR1 and CDR2 are SGHAT and FQNNGV. The CDR3 coding sequence is TGTGCCAGCAGCTTACTCTACGAGCAGTACTTC. Protein product: CASSLLYEQYF.

The J gene is TRBJ2-6, the V gene TRBV7-3, with D tentatively TRBD1 (5 bases). V lost 5 bases and J 4 bases, leaving 9 bases between the germline ends. The CDR3 has 14 residues. Germline lookup yields CDR1 SGHTA and CDR2 FQGTGA. CDR3 loop: CASSRSGGANVLTF. DNA of the CDR3: TGTGCCAGCAGCCGGTCAGGGGGGGCCAACGTCCTGACTTTC.

In DNA, the CDR3 is TGTGCCACCAGTGATTCAAAGGACAGTAGGTTGTATGGCTACACCTTC. It translates to CATSDSKDSRLYGYTF. The chain has TRBV24-1 and TRBJ1-2, with a weak D call TRBD1 (6 bases). The V end was cut by 2 bases, the J end by 5 bases, with 17 bases between. CDR3 size: 16 residues. The germline CDR1 and CDR2 sequences are KGHDR and SFDVKD.

V and J are TRBV25-1 and TRBJ2-5; TRBD1 is a possible D gene (5 bases). The V end was cut by 3 bases, the J end by 7 bases, with 9 bases between. The CDR3 length is 12 residues. The V gene's germline CDR1 is MGHDK and CDR2 SYGVNS. Here the CDR3 DNA reads TGTGCCAGCAGTGACGCTCAGGGGACCCAGTACTTC. It is translated as CASSDAQGTQYF.

This clone was seen more than once but under ten times. This sample also contains other DNA sequences that code for the same CDR3. The J gene is TRBJ1-1, the V gene TRBV18; D is undetermined. CDR1 is KGHSH and CDR2 is LQKENI in the germline V gene. V was cut by 2 bases and J by 1 base, with 5 bases left in between. The CDR3 covers 13 residues. Here the CDR3 DNA reads TGTGCCAGCTCACCAGGGCAGAACACTGAAGCTTTCTTT. This gives the protein CASSPGQNTEAFF.